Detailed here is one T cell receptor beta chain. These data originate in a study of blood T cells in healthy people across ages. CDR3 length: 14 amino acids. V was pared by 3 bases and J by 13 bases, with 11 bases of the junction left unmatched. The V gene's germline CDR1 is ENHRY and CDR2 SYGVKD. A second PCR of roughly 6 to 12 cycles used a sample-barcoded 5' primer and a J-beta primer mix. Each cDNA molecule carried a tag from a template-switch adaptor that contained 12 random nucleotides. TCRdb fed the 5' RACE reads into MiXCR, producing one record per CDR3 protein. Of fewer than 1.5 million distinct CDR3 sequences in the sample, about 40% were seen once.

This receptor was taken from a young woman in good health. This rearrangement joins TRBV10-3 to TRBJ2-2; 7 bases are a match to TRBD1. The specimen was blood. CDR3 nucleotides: TGTGCCATCAGTGAACAGGGGACCGACCCGGGGCTGTTTTTT. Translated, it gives CAISEQGTDPGLFF.